What follows are 10 T cell receptor beta chains derived from one specimen sequenced in a study of low-dose radiotherapy and immunotherapy resistance in tumors. With TRAV- and TRBV-specific primers, first-strand cDNA was made, covering the alpha and beta chains. A roughly 20-cycle PCR with a constant-region primer and V-primer adapter amplified TCRs. TCRdb redid the calling of the reads with MiXCR, one entry per CDR3 protein. This table holds about 39,000 distinct CDR3 sequences, around 20% found once. Stated time point: after trial treatment. The sample's treatment: LDRT plus nivolumab, ipilimumab, low-dose cyclophosphamide and aspirin (RACIN trial). The sample consisted of PBMCs, taken after low-dose radiotherapy plus immunotherapy. These receptors were taken from a female donor with ovarian cancer.

In its sample, this clonotype was seen many times. The V and J genes are TRBV20-1 and TRBJ1-2; D unclear. V lost 1 base and J 5 bases, leaving 5 bases between the germline ends. The V gene's germline CDR1 is DFQATT and CDR2 SNEGSKA (reference sequence). The CDR3 is made up of 11 amino acids. The chain's CDR3 is CSARVTYGYTF. The CDR3 DNA is TGCAGTGCTAGAGTGACATATGGCTACACCTTC.

In its sample, this clonotype was seen many times. J is TRBJ2-7 and V is TRBV20-1; D may be TRBD1 (6 bases). The CDR3 loop spans 13 amino acids. Germline CDR1 reads DFQATT; CDR2 reads SNEGSKA (reference sequence). V dropped 6 bases and J dropped 0 bases, with 12 bases sitting between them. The CDR3 protein is CSASDSSSYEQYF. DNA of the CDR3: TGCAGTGCCTCGGACAGTTCCTCCTACGAGCAGTACTTC.

This clonotype was picked up many times. J is TRBJ2-1 and V is TRBV5-1; 9 positions agree with TRBD1. The V gene end was trimmed by 5 bases and the J gene end by 9 bases; junction bases not matched to a gene: 6. The germline V gene has CDR1 SGHRS and CDR2 YFSETQ. The CDR3 is 13 residues long. The DNA for the CDR3 is TGCGCCAGCAGAGAAAAACAGGGGGCTGAGCAGTTCTTC. It codes for CASREKQGAEQFF.

In its sample, this clonotype was seen many times. This chain uses TRBV27 with TRBJ2-7, with 9 bases aligning to TRBD2. V lost 5 bases and J lost 0; bases outside the gene matches: 11. The germline CDR1 and CDR2 sequences are MNHEY and SMNVEV (reference sequence). CDR3 length: 17 amino acids. CDR3 sequence reads: CASSIFGGAGGSYEQYF. The CDR3 nucleotides are TGTGCCAGCAGTATCTTCGGCGGAGCGGGAGGCTCCTACGAGCAGTACTTC.

Worth noting for this clonotype: A read error is the likely source, as a far larger clone sits one nucleotide away. This chain uses TRBV7-6 with TRBJ2-7, with a tentative D call TRBD1 (5 bases). The CDR3 is made up of 12 amino acids. CDR1 is SGHVS and CDR2 is FNYEAQ in the germline V gene. The CDR3 here is CARSSTGYEQYF. The CDR3 nucleotides are TGTGCCCGCAGTTCCACAGGATACGAGCAGTACTTC.

The sample holds many counts of this clonotype. V usage is TRBV30 and J usage is TRBJ2-3; perhaps TRBD1 as D (5 bases). This CDR3 is built from 14 residues. V lost 4 bases, J lost 0 bases, and 11 bases lay in between. Per germline, CDR1 GTSNPN and CDR2 SVGIG (reference sequence). CDR3 amino acids: CAWTRHRSTDTQYF. DNA for the CDR3: TGTGCCTGGACGAGGCACAGGAGCACAGATACGCAGTATTTT.

This clonotype was counted between two and nine times. The chain uses TRBV5-1 and TRBJ2-1, with 9 bases aligning to TRBD1. The length of the CDR3 is 17 residues. The germline CDR1 and CDR2 sequences are SGHRS and YFSETQ. Trimming at V came to 4 bases and at J to 5 bases, leaving 13 bases not matched to a gene. The CDR3: CASSAGQGFSYNNEQFF. The DNA of the CDR3 is TGCGCCAGCAGCGCGGGACAGGGATTTTCTTACAACAATGAGCAGTTCTTC.

This clonotype showed up many times. J is TRBJ1-5 and V is TRBV6-2 or TRBV6-3; the D is unclear. V shed 2 bases and J shed 7 bases, with 3 bases lying between them. The CDR3 runs 11 residues. Germline CDR1 and CDR2: MNHEY and SVGEGT. The CDR3, as DNA: TGTGCCAGCAGTTACGACCAGCCCCAGCATTTT. Amino acid sequence: CASSYDQPQHF.

This clonotype was counted many times. The chain couples TRBV25-1 to TRBJ2-7; D gene ambiguous. The CDR3 length is 11 residues. Germline V gene lookup returns CDR1 MGHDK and CDR2 SYGVNS. V lost 8 bases to trimming and J lost 3 bases, with 8 bases between them. The CDR3 region is CASLQNYEQYF. The DNA for the CDR3 is TGTGCCAGCCTACAGAACTACGAGCAGTACTTC.

This clonotype was observed many times. V gene TRBV2 combines with J gene TRBJ1-5, with D possibly matching TRBD1 (5 bases). CDR1 and CDR2 (germline): SNHLY, FYNNEI. V shed 6 bases and J shed 3 bases, with 15 bases lying between them. The CDR3 is 15 amino acids. This chain's CDR3 is CASSRTAGANQPQHF. The CDR3 bases are TGTGCCAGCAGCCGAACCGCTGGGGCCAATCAGCCCCAGCATTTT.